The 32 T cell receptor beta chains in this list originate from one sample, sequenced in a study of blood T cell repertoires in COVID-19. The table came from immunoSEQ multiplex PCR; TCRdb's copy has only in-frame clones and leaves some out. The sample lists more than 85,000 clones, 75% to 85% occurring once. Sample: peripheral blood. The receptors originated from a woman of 80 years or more with active or convalescent COVID-19.

J is TRBJ2-5 and V is TRBV10-2; possible D gene TRBD1, 7 bases. The CDR3 consists of 13 residues. Germline CDR1 and CDR2: WSHSY and SAAADI. V was trimmed by 5 bases and J by 4 bases, leaving 11 bases between them. The CDR3 loop is CASSRQGGETQYF. The CDR3 DNA reads TGCGCCAGCAGTAGACAGGGAGGAGAGACCCAGTACTTC.

The V call is TRBV3-1 (or the pseudogene TRBV3-2), the J call TRBJ1-2, with D maybe TRBD1 (6 bases). CDR3 length: 13 residues. Trimming left V 4 bases short and J 7 bases short, with 13 bases between. From germline, CDR1 is LGHDT and CDR2 YNNKEL (reference sequence). Written as DNA, the CDR3 is TGTGCCAGCAGCCTTGCCCAGGGGTCTGGCTACACCTTC. Protein sequence: CASSLAQGSGYTF.

The V call is TRBV11-2, the J call TRBJ2-4; perhaps TRBD2 as D (5 bases). Trimming cost V 1 base and J 2 bases, with 9 bases left between them. Germline-derived CDR1 and CDR2 are SGHAT and FQNNGV. The CDR3 is made up of 15 amino acids. The CDR3, as DNA: TGTGCCAGCAGCTTAGCGAGGGTAACCAAAAACATTCAGTACTTC. It codes for CASSLARVTKNIQYF. The full variable domain, its missing parts supplied by reference TRBV11-2 and TRBJ2-4, is EAGVAQSPRYKIIEKRQSVAFWCNPISGHATLYWYQQILGQGPKLLIQFQNNGVVDDSQLPKDRFSAERLKGVDSTLKIQPAKLEDSAVYLCASSLARVTKNIQYFGAGTRLSVL.

The rearrangement joins TRBV23-1 to TRBJ1-5; D gene unclear. TRBV23-1 is an ORF for which the function is uncertain. CDR3 length: 17 residues. V dropped 0 bases and J dropped 4 bases, with 16 bases sitting between them. The CDR3 sequence: CASSQSPPRVRNQPQHF. The CDR3 DNA reads TGCGCCAGCAGTCAATCCCCCCCCCGGGTAAGGAATCAGCCCCAGCATTTT.

V and J are TRBV2 and TRBJ2-1, with D tentatively TRBD1 (7 bases). Germline loops: CDR1 SNHLY, CDR2 FYNNEI. The V end was cut by 7 bases, the J end by 3 bases, with 13 bases between. The CDR3 covers 14 residues. The CDR3 loop reads CASNGQGGYNEQFF. CDR3 sequence (DNA): TGTGCCAGCAATGGGCAGGGGGGCTACAATGAGCAGTTCTTC.

For the CDR3, the DNA is TGTGCCAGCATGGCGGCACGTGAGCAGTTCTTC. Encoded protein: CASMAAREQFF. The V gene is TRBV27, the J gene TRBJ2-1; no clear D. The CDR3 length is 11 residues. The germline CDR1 and CDR2 sequences are MNHEY and SMNVEV (reference sequence). V lost 7 bases and J 9 bases, leaving 10 bases between the germline ends.

This rearrangement joins TRBV5-4 to TRBJ2-7, with D perhaps TRBD1 (7 bases). V was cut by 0 bases and J by 7 bases, with 14 bases left in between. In germline, CDR1 is SGHNT, CDR2 YYREEE (reference sequence). CDR3 size: 14 residues. The CDR3 DNA sequence: TGTGCCAGCAGCTTGGCGGAGGGGGCGTATGAGCAGTACTTC. Its protein is CASSLAEGAYEQYF.

V usage is TRBV27 and J usage is TRBJ2-3; TRBD2 agrees at 7 bases. This CDR3 is built from 17 residues. V trimming: 3 bases; J trimming: 1 base; junction bases outside the gene matches: 10. Germline V lookup: CDR1 MNHEY, CDR2 SMNVEV (reference sequence). The DNA of the CDR3 is TGTGCCAGCAGTTTTTTAGCGGGCCGAGGAGGCACAGATACGCAGTATTTT. Amino acid sequence: CASSFLAGRGGTDTQYF.

The chain has TRBV27 and TRBJ2-7, with TRBD2 matching over 12 bases. J gave up 6 bases and V 5 bases, and 8 bases lay outside the gene matches. The CDR3 covers 15 residues. Germline V CDR1 and CDR2: MNHEY, SMNVEV (reference sequence). CDR3 bases: TGTGCCAGCAGTGCCGCTAGCGGGAGGGCCGCCGAGCAGTACTTC. This codes for CASSAASGRAAEQYF.

The V gene is TRBV5-8, the J gene TRBJ2-7, with 7 nucleotides matching TRBD2. The CDR3 covers 15 residues. CDR1 and CDR2 from the germline V gene are SGHTS and YDEGEE. Unmatched junction bases numbered 10, after V lost 4 bases and J lost 3 bases. The CDR3 protein is CASSVASGAFYEQYF. The CDR3 nucleotides are TGTGCCAGCAGCGTGGCTAGCGGAGCTTTCTACGAGCAGTACTTC.

This chain links TRBV10-2 with TRBJ2-6; TRBD1 agrees at 7 bases. Per germline, CDR1 WSHSY and CDR2 SAAADI. With 0 bases clipped from V and 0 bases from J, the junction kept 5 bases outside the gene matches. The CDR3 spans 18 residues. CDR3 sequence: CASSESEGAGSGANVLTF. The CDR3 region has the DNA TGCGCCAGCAGTGAGTCTGAGGGGGCAGGCTCTGGGGCCAACGTCCTGACTTTC.

The chain employs TRBV30 and TRBJ1-3; the D is unclear. Trimming took 2 bases from V and 4 from J, leaving 15 bases between them. Germline values: CDR1 GTSNPN, CDR2 SVGIG (reference sequence). This CDR3 contains 15 residues. DNA of the CDR3: TGTGCCTGGAGTCCCCCTATGAACCTAGGAAACACCATATATTTT. As protein: CAWSPPMNLGNTIYF.

V is TRBV7-2 and J is TRBJ2-7; 8 bases are a match to TRBD2. Germline assignment: CDR1 SGHTA and CDR2 FQGNSA. The CDR3 extends over 15 amino acids. V was clipped by 2 bases and J by 2 bases; unmatched bases: 5. The CDR3 sequence: CASSLTSGATYEQYF. The CDR3, as DNA: TGTGCCAGCAGCTTAACTAGCGGAGCAACCTACGAGCAGTACTTC.

CDR3 sequence reads: CASSNVAGGSETQYF. DNA for the CDR3: TGTGCCAGCAGTAATGTCGCGGGAGGAAGTGAGACCCAGTACTTC. This chain joins TRBV25-1 and TRBJ2-5, with 8 bases that match TRBD2. Trimming removed 5 bases from V and 5 bases from J; junction bases left unmatched: 10. This CDR3 has 15 amino acids. Germline CDR1 and CDR2: MGHDK and SYGVNS.

The chain is built from TRBV6-5 and TRBJ1-6; tentative D call: TRBD1 (5 bases). This CDR3 contains 16 residues. V lost 0 bases and J lost 2, with 8 bases in between. Germline V gives CDR1 MNHEY, CDR2 SVGAGI. The CDR3 spells CASSYSGEAYNSPLHF. CDR3 DNA: TGTGCCAGCAGTTACTCGGGGGAGGCCTATAATTCACCCCTCCACTTT.

This clone showed up just a few times. The V gene is TRBV5-1, the J gene TRBJ1-2; 7 bases are a match to TRBD1. Looked up from germline, CDR1 is SGHRS and CDR2 is YFSETQ. Losses at the gene ends were 3 bases for V and 5 bases for J; bases not matched to a gene: 7. The CDR3 runs to 14 residues. In DNA, the CDR3 is TGCGCCAGCAGCTCGGACAGGCTGCTTTATGGCTACACCTTC. This sequence encodes CASSSDRLLYGYTF.

V usage is TRBV5-5 and J usage is TRBJ2-3; 8 bases align to TRBD2. CDR1 SGHKS and CDR2 YYEKEE come from the germline V gene (reference sequence). V lost 1 base and J lost 0; bases outside the gene matches: 4. The CDR3 loop spans 16 amino acids. Written as DNA, the CDR3 is TGTGCCAGCAGCTTGAGGTTAGCGGGGAGCACAGATACGCAGTATTTT. This encodes CASSLRLAGSTDTQYF.

This chain connects TRBV18 to TRBJ2-3, with D possibly being TRBD2 (6 bases). Germline V gene data show CDR1 as KGHSH and CDR2 as LQKENI. The CDR3 is made up of 16 amino acids. The V end lost 0 bases, the J end lost 2 bases, and 12 bases lay between the germline ends. CDR3 sequence reads: CASSPPGRGYTDTQYF. The CDR3 DNA sequence: TGTGCCAGCTCACCACCTGGGCGGGGATACACAGATACGCAGTATTTT.

This sequence joins TRBV28 and TRBJ1-4; 9 bases are a match to TRBD1. CDR3 length: 15 amino acids. Germline assignment: CDR1 MDHEN and CDR2 SYDVKM. After removal of 4 bases from V and 5 bases from J, the junction contained 5 bases not matched to a gene. CDR3 in amino acids: CASSSPGQGNEKLFF. DNA for the CDR3: TGTGCCAGCAGTTCTCCGGGACAGGGAAATGAAAAACTGTTTTTT.

As DNA, the CDR3 is TGTGCCACCAGACCTCTCGGACAGTTCGGCAATCAGCCCCAGCATTTT. Amino acids: CATRPLGQFGNQPQHF. The chain employs TRBV24-1 and TRBJ1-5; TRBD1 is a possible D gene (6 bases). Germline CDR1 KGHDR, CDR2 SFDVKD. This CDR3 comprises 16 residues. Between the trimmed V and J ends, which lost 7 bases and 2 bases, there was a span of 17 bases.

The chain recombines TRBV5-1 with TRBJ2-1; 10 bases are shared with TRBD2. Unmatched junction bases numbered 8, after V lost 4 bases and J lost 4 bases. CDR3 length equals 16 residues. Looked up from germline, CDR1 is SGHRS and CDR2 is YFSETQ. The CDR3 DNA reads TGCGCCAGCAGCACCGGCGGGACTAGCGTATACAATGAGCAGTTCTTC. Translating gives CASSTGGTSVYNEQFF.

The chain joins TRBV11-2 to TRBJ2-3; a weak D match, TRBD2 (6 bases). The CDR3 is 19 residues long. Trimming took off 5 bases at V and 0 bases at J, with 24 bases between the two ends. Germline V gene sequence: CDR1 SGHAT, CDR2 FQNNGV. The CDR3 DNA sequence: TGTGCCAGCAGCGTTAGGAAGATTTTCCTAGCGCCTAGCACAGATACGCAGTATTTT. The encoded protein is CASSVRKIFLAPSTDTQYF.

V and J are TRBV12-3 or TRBV12-4 and TRBJ1-1; TRBD1 might be the D (6 bases). This CDR3 comprises 12 residues. The ends were cut back, 5 bases at V and 3 bases at J, with 7 bases in the middle. CDR3 protein: CASSGQHTEAFF. The CDR3 DNA reads as TGTGCCAGCAGTGGACAGCACACTGAAGCTTTCTTT.

V usage is TRBV7-9 and J usage is TRBJ2-1; 9 positions agree with TRBD1. V trimming: 6 bases; J trimming: 7 bases; junction bases outside the gene matches: 4. Germline loops: CDR1 SEHNR, CDR2 FQNEAQ (reference sequence). The CDR3 sequence is 13 residues long. CDR3 loop: CASRQGAVNEQFF. The CDR3 DNA is TGTGCCAGCAGACAGGGGGCGGTAAATGAGCAGTTCTTC. Looking up the rest from reference TRBV7-9 and TRBJ2-1 gives the full variable domain: DTGVSQNPRHKITKRGQNVTFRCDPISEHNRLYWYRQTLGQGPEFLTYFQNEAQLEKSRLLSDRFSAERPKGSFSTLEIQRTEQGDSAMYLCASRQGAVNEQFFGPGTRLTVL.

This chain connects TRBV29-1 to TRBJ2-2, with 8 bases that match TRBD2. Germline values: CDR1 SQVTM, CDR2 ANQGSEA. Germline trimming cut 4 bases from V and 5 bases from J; bases unmatched to any gene: 6. This CDR3 has 14 amino acids. CDR3 residues: CSVAAAGATGELFF. CDR3 bases: TGCAGCGTTGCGGCAGCGGGAGCAACCGGGGAGCTGTTTTTT.

The J gene is TRBJ2-1, the V gene TRBV24-1; TRBD2 agrees at 11 bases. Trimming at V came to 2 bases and at J to 4 bases, leaving 9 bases not matched to a gene. From germline, CDR1 is KGHDR and CDR2 SFDVKD. The CDR3 totals 18 residues. The CDR3 DNA sequence: TGTGCCACCAGTGATTCGCTGCCCGGGACTAGCGGATACAATGAGCAGTTCTTC. Translation gives CATSDSLPGTSGYNEQFF.

J is TRBJ2-7 and V is TRBV2; D not resolved. In germline, CDR1 is SNHLY, CDR2 FYNNEI. Trimming removed 5 bases from V and 2 bases from J, with 4 bases in between. The CDR3 totals 11 residues. The CDR3 DNA follows: TGTGCCAGCAGTCTAGCCTACGAGCAGTACTTC. It yields the protein CASSLAYEQYF.

The chain links TRBV3-1 (or the pseudogene TRBV3-2) to TRBJ1-1, with 7 bases matching TRBD1. The CDR3 totals 15 residues. With V trimmed by 3 bases and J by 0 bases, 4 bases remained unmatched. Germline CDR1 reads LGHDT; CDR2 reads YNNKEL (reference sequence). The CDR3 is CASSHQGQMNTEAFF. The CDR3, as DNA: TGTGCCAGCAGCCACCAGGGACAGATGAACACTGAAGCTTTCTTT.

The sample holds one count of this clone. Here the CDR3 DNA reads TGTGCCAGTAGGCGGACCGGGATTTTCGATCAGCCCCAGCATTTT. This translates into CASRRTGIFDQPQHF. The rearrangement uses TRBV19 and TRBJ1-5; D not certain. The CDR3 loop spans 15 amino acids. The germline V and J ends were trimmed by 6 bases and 5 bases, with 17 bases remaining between them. Per germline, CDR1 LNHDA and CDR2 SQIVND (reference sequence).

This clone turned up a few times. The CDR3 spells CASSPQGDAEAFF. CDR3 DNA: TGCGCCAGCAGCCCTCAGGGGGACGCTGAAGCTTTCTTT. The chain recombines TRBV4-1 with TRBJ1-1; the match to TRBD1 covers 7 bases. Germline values: CDR1 MGHRA, CDR2 YSYEKL. Trimming removed 4 bases from V and 6 bases from J; junction bases left unmatched: 5. CDR3 length equals 13 residues.

This clone came up a few times. This chain links TRBV18 with TRBJ1-6; 9 bases match TRBD1. Unmatched junction bases numbered 4, after V lost 3 bases and J lost 7 bases. Germline CDR1 and CDR2: KGHSH and LQKENI. The CDR3 contains 15 residues. The CDR3 DNA reads as TGTGCCAGCTCACCGACCGGGACAGGGAATTCACCCCTCCACTTT. It translates to CASSPTGTGNSPLHF.

The rearrangement uses TRBV7-9 and TRBJ1-6; TRBD1 agrees at 8 bases. The length of the CDR3 is 15 residues. After removal of 5 bases from V and 9 bases from J, the junction contained 9 bases not matched to a gene. From germline, CDR1 is SEHNR and CDR2 FQNEAQ (reference sequence). The CDR3 nucleotides read TGTGCCAGCAGCCCAAGGACAGGGAATACTTCACCCCTCCACTTT. Protein sequence: CASSPRTGNTSPLHF.